The entry below describes one TCR beta chain. In the original workflow: Quantification of nucleated cells was approximated via reference gene primer amplification. The method was immunoSEQ multiplex PCR; TCRdb's version includes in-frame clones alone and lacks a portion of them. The DNA was the basis for D and trimming; V, J and clone size are from that table. The sample holds approximately 110,000 clones, around 80% seen once. The data were obtained in a study of blood T cell repertoires in COVID-19. About the research overall: The United States, Italy and Spain were the sources of the acute and convalescent COVID-19 samples. From T cells, B-cell-depleted T cells, or PBMCs came the material, which was cDNA or gDNA.

CDR1 is MNHEY, CDR2 SVGAGI, per germline. The ends were cut back, 9 bases at V and 7 bases at J, with 16 bases in the middle. This CDR3 has 13 amino acids. Sequencing used peripheral blood. The V and J genes are TRBV6-5 and TRBJ1-5, with a weak D call TRBD1 (6 bases). This sequence originates from an older man with active or convalescent COVID-19. CDR3 nucleotides: TGTGCCAGTTCTAACAGGGTCGGACAGCCCCAGCATTTT. It specifies CASSNRVGQPQHF.